The clone carrying this T cell receptor (beta chain) was detected only once. Its antigen is undetermined. Here the CDR3 omits its conserved ending phenylalanine or tryptophan, so a read error is the likely source. The data belong to a study of tumor-infiltrating lymphocytes in primary liver carcinoma. About the study: Primary liver carcinoma in the patients was surgically resected. The patient group consisted of men and women aged 30 to 69 years.

Total RNA amounting to 500 ng was the source from which TCR beta cDNA was made with a constant-region primer. ARM-PCR was slightly modified, and three nested multiplex PCR rounds with it gave rise to the TCR beta libraries. Each of the first two PCR rounds ran roughly 9 cycles with TRBV1-TRBV30 forward and C-beta reverse primers. TCRdb called the multiplex PCR reads again in MiXCR, with one record for every CDR3 protein. The table lists fewer than 350,000 distinct CDR3 sequences, approximately 64% of them singletons. Germline DNA was also extracted, and blood RNA derived from unsorted whole blood. General study results and limits: Significantly greater top-250-clone fractions characterized tumors relative to blood (p = 0.039).

The CDR3 has 13 residues. The germline V gene encodes CDR1 MNHEY and CDR2 SVGAGI. This sequence originates from a man aged 35 to 55 with primary liver carcinoma and hepatitis B virus infection. Sequenced sample: peripheral blood. The chain uses TRBV6-5 and TRBJ2-7, with D possibly matching TRBD1 (6 bases). The DNA for the CDR3 is TGTGCCAGCAATTACTCGACAGGTTACGAGCAGTACTTA. Translating it yields CASNYSTGYEQYL.